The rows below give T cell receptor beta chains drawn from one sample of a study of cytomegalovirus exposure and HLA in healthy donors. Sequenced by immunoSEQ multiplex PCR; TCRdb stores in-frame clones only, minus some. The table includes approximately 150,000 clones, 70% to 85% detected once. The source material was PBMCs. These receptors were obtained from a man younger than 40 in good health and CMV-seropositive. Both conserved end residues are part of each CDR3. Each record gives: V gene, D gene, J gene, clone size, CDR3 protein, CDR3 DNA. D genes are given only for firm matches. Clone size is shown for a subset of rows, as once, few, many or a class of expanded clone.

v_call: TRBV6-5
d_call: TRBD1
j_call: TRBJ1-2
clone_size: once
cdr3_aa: CASSYGQGGYTF
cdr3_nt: TGTGCCAGCAGTTACGGACAGGGGGGCTACACCTTC

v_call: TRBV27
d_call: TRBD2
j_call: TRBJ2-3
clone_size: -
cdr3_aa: CASSPYLAGVGDTQYF
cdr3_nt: TGTGCCAGCAGTCCCTATCTAGCGGGGGTGGGAGATACGCAGTATTTT

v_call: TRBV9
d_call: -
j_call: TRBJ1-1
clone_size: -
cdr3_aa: CASSVRDINPNTEAFF
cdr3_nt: TGTGCCAGCAGCGTCCGGGACATTAACCCGAACACTGAAGCTTTCTTT

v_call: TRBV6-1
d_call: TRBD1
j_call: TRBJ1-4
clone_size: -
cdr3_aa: CASSEPDRVWEELFF
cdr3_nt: TGTGCCAGCAGTGAACCGGACAGGGTTTGGGAAGAACTGTTTTTT

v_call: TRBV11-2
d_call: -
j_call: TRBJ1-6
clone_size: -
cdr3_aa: CASSGQAGINSPLHF
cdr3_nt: TGTGCCAGCAGCGGACAAGCAGGGATCAATTCACCCCTCCACTTT

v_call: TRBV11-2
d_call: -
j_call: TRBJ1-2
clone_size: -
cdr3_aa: CASSPMGGSVYGYTF
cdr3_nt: TGTGCCAGCAGCCCCATGGGGGGTTCGGTCTATGGCTACACCTTC

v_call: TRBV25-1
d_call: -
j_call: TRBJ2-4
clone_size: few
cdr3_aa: CASSEDREIAKNIQYF
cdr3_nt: TGTGCCAGCAGCGAGGACAGAGAAATAGCCAAAAACATTCAGTACTTC

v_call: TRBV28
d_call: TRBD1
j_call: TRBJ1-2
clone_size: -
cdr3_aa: CASKPTGSYGYTF
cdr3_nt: TGTGCCAGCAAACCGACAGGGAGCTATGGCTACACCTTC

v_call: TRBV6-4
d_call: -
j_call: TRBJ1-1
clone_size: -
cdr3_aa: CASSEGRATEAFF
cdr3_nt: TGTGCCAGCAGTGAGGGCAGAGCCACTGAAGCTTTCTTT

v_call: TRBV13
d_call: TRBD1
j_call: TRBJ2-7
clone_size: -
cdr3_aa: CASSLQGNYEQYF
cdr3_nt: TGTGCCAGCAGCCTACAGGGGAACTACGAGCAGTACTTC

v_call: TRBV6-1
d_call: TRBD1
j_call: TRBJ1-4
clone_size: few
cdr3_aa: CASSNGDRDNEKLFF
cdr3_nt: TGTGCCAGCAGTAACGGAGACAGGGATAATGAAAAACTGTTTTTT

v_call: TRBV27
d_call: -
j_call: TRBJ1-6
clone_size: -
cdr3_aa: CASRGGYNSPLHF
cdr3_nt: TGTGCCAGCAGGGGAGGCTATAATTCACCCCTCCACTTT

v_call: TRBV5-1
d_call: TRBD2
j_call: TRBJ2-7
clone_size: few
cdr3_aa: CASSAPRFAGGSSYEQYF
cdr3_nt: TGCGCCAGCAGCGCACCGCGGTTTGCGGGGGGATCCTCCTACGAGCAGTACTTC

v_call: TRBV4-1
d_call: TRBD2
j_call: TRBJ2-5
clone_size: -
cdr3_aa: CASSQTSGETQYF
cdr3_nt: TGCGCCAGCAGCCAAACTAGCGGAGAGACCCAGTACTTC

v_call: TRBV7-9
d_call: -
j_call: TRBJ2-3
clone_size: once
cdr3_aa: CASSLAGASRTDTQYF
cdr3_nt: TGTGCCAGCAGCTTAGCTGGGGCGAGTAGGACAGATACGCAGTATTTT

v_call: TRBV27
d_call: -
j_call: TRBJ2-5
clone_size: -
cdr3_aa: CASSLVFGSKETQYF
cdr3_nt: TGTGCCAGCAGTTTGGTGTTCGGGTCAAAGGAGACCCAGTACTTC

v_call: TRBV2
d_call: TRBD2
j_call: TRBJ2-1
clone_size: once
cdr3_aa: CASTGTRYNEQFF
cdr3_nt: TGTGCCAGCACCGGGACTAGGTACAATGAGCAGTTCTTC

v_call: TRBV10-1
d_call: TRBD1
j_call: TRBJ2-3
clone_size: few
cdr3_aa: CASSERTGLADTQYF
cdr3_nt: TGCGCCAGCAGTGAACGGACAGGGTTGGCAGATACGCAGTATTTT

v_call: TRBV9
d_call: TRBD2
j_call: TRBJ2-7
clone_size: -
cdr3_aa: CASSVASGGSYEQYF
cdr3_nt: TGTGCCAGCAGCGTAGCCAGCGGGGGGTCCTACGAGCAGTACTTC

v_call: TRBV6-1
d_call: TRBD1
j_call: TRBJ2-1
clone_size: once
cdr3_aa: CASSEGQGASNNEQFF
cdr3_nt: TGTGCCAGCAGTGAAGGGCAGGGGGCGTCAAACAATGAGCAGTTCTTC

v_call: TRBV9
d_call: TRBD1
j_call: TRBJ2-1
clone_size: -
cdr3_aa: CASSGTGTAYNEQFF
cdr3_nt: TGTGCCAGCAGCGGAACCGGGACAGCCTACAATGAGCAGTTCTTC

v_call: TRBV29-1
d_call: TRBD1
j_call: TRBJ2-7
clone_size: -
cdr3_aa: CSVEEDRGRDEQYF
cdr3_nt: TGCAGCGTTGAAGAGGACAGGGGGCGGGACGAGCAGTACTTC

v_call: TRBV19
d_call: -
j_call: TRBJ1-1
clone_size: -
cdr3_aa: CASSIGQMNTEAFF
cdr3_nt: TGTGCCAGTAGTATAGGACAGATGAACACTGAAGCTTTCTTT

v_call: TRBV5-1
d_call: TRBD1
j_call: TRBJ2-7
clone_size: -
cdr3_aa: CASSLGGGEVHEQYF
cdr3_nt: TGCGCCAGCAGCTTGGGAGGGGGCGAGGTTCATGAGCAGTACTTC

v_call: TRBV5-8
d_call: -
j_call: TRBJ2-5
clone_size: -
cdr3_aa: CASSSSARRPWTQYF
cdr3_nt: TGTGCCAGCAGTTCCTCGGCCAGGCGACCCTGGACCCAGTACTTC

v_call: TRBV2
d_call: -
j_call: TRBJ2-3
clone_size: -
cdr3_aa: CASTMQGTDTQYF
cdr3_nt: TGTGCCAGCACGATGCAGGGCACAGATACGCAGTATTTT

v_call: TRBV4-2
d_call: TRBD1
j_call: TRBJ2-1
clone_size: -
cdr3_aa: CASSQGGPGQGYNEQFF
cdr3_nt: TGTGCCAGCAGCCAAGGCGGACCGGGACAGGGATACAATGAGCAGTTCTTC

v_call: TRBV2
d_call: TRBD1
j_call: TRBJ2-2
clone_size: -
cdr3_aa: CASRDRDTGELFF
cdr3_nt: TGTGCCAGCCGGGACAGAGACACCGGGGAGCTGTTTTTT

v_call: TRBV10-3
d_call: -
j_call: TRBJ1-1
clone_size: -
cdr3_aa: CAISTREDTEAFF
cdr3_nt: TGTGCCATCAGCACAAGGGAGGACACTGAAGCTTTCTTT

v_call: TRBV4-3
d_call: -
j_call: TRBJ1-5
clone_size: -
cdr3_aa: CASSHGKHNQPQHF
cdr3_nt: TGCGCCAGCAGCCACGGGAAACACAATCAGCCCCAGCATTTT

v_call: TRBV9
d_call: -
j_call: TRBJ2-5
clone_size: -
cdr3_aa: CASSARDQETQYF
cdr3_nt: TGTGCCAGCAGCGCCCGGGATCAAGAGACCCAGTACTTC

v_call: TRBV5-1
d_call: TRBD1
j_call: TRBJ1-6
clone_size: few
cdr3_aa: CASSQTGQEGSSPLHF
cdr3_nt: TGCGCCAGCAGCCAGACAGGGCAAGAGGGGTCTTCACCCCTCCACTTT

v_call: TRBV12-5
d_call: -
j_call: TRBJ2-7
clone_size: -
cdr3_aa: CASGAAWAGSFLSYEQYF
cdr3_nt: TGTGCTAGTGGGGCAGCCTGGGCAGGGTCGTTTCTTAGCTACGAGCAGTACTTC

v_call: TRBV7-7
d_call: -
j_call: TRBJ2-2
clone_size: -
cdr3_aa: CASSPQGGGELFF
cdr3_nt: TGTGCCAGCAGCCCACAGGGCGGCGGGGAGCTGTTTTTT

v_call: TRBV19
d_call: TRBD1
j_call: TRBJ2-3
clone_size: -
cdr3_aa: CASAPGGSYTDTQYF
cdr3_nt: TGTGCCTCCGCCCCAGGGGGTAGTTATACAGATACGCAGTATTTT

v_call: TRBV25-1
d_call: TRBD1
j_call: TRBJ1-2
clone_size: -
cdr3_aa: CASSDPGQGGYGYTF
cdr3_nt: TGTGCCAGCAGTGACCCGGGACAGGGGGGCTATGGCTACACCTTC

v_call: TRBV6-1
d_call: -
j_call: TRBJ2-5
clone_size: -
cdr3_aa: CASSRRGVQETQYF
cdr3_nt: TGTGCCAGCAGTCGCAGGGGCGTACAAGAGACCCAGTACTTC

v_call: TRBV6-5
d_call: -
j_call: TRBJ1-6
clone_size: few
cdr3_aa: CASSYSSRTYNSPLHF
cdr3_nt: TGTGCCAGCAGTTACTCGTCAAGAACTTATAATTCACCCCTCCACTTT

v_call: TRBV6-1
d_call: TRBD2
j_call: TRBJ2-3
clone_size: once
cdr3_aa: CATPGLAGGTDTQYF
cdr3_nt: TGTGCCACTCCGGGACTAGCGGGGGGCACAGATACGCAGTATTTT

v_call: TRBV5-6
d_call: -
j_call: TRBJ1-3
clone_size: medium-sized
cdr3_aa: CASSLGAGSGNTIYF
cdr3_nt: TGTGCCAGCAGCTTGGGAGCAGGCTCTGGAAACACCATATATTTT

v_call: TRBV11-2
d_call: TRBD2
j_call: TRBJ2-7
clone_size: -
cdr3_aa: CASSLDFGLAAYEQYF
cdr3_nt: TGTGCCAGCAGCTTAGATTTTGGACTAGCGGCGTACGAGCAGTACTTC

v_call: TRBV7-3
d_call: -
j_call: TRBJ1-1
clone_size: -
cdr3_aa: CASSGRTLHTEAFF
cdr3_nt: TGTGCCAGCAGCGGCAGGACACTTCACACTGAAGCTTTCTTT